The T cell receptor beta chain described here comes from a study of blood T cell repertoires in COVID-19. About the study: Researchers got acute and convalescent COVID-19 samples from the United States, Italy and Spain. Sample material is recorded as cDNA or gDNA derived from T cells, B-cell-depleted T cells, or PBMCs.

Some clones are missing from TCRdb's copy, which holds only in-frame ones; the method was immunoSEQ multiplex PCR. The data show 130,000 to 150,000 clones, 70% to 85% seen once. The specimen sequenced was peripheral blood. The source is a man aged 60 to 75 with active or convalescent COVID-19.

CDR3 DNA sequence: TGTGCCAGCAGCCCTTCGACTACAGATACGCAGTATTTT. Translation: CASSPSTTDTQYF. The rearrangement links TRBV5-4 to TRBJ2-3; D gene uncertain. Germline V CDR1 and CDR2: SGHNT, YYREEE (reference sequence). Trimming pared 4 bases from V and 3 bases from J, leaving 9 bases between. The length of the CDR3 is 13 residues.